The next 24 T cell receptor beta chains were all read from a single sample in a study of cytomegalovirus exposure and HLA in healthy donors (dated by TCRdb to the late 2010s). Libraries were built with the immunoSEQ multiplex PCR assay. The multiplex PCR relied on a mix of 60 forward primers for TCR Vbeta segments and 13 reverse primers for TCR Jbeta segments. This immuneACCESS table, as held by TCRdb, lists in-frame sequences with V and J called but not all clones. Of the missing ones, under half trace to an unresolved V gene in checked studies; the others have no known cause. The table for this sample lists roughly 200,000 clones; approximately 80% of them were counted only once. Around 2.8% of the sample belongs to the ten largest clones. Material: PBMCs. The receptors shown here come from a man in his thirties or forties in good health and CMV-seronegative.

The V gene is TRBV18, the J gene TRBJ1-5; 10 bases fit TRBD1. Trimming cost V 3 bases and J 4 bases; bases outside gene matches: 3. Germline V gene sequence: CDR1 KGHSH, CDR2 LQKENI. The CDR3 runs 15 residues. This CDR3 is CASSPDRGLNQPQHF. CDR3 in DNA: TGTGCCAGCTCACCCGACAGGGGGCTTAATCAGCCCCAGCATTTT.

Concerning this clone itself: At one of its ends the junction is not consistent with the germline gene, which may arise from a read error. The V call is TRBV6-1, the J call TRBJ1-6, with D perhaps matching TRBD1 (5 bases). This CDR3 spans 15 amino acids. CDR1 MNHNS and CDR2 SASEGT come from the germline V gene. This chain's CDR3 is CASFPRRGWDSPLHF. The CDR3 bases are TGTGCCAGCTTCCCCCGTCGGGGGTGGGATTCGCCCCTCCACTTT.

CDR3 bases: TGTGCCACCAGCAGAAATCCGGGACAGGGCTCTGGAAACACCATATATTTT. It yields the protein CATSRNPGQGSGNTIYF. V is TRBV15 and J is TRBJ1-3, with TRBD1 matching over 9 bases. V lost 2 bases to trimming and J lost 0 bases; unmatched junction nucleotides: 5. The germline CDR1 and CDR2 sequences are LNHNV and YYDKDF (reference sequence). CDR3 size: 17 residues. Looking up the rest from reference TRBV15 and TRBJ1-3 gives the full variable domain: DAMVIQNPRYQVTQFGKPVTLSCSQTLNHNVMYWYQQKSSQAPKLLFHYYDKDFNNEADTPDNFQSRRPNTSFCFLDIRSPGLGDTAMYLCATSRNPGQGSGNTIYFGEGSWLTVV.

There are a few counts of this clone. The rearrangement uses TRBV2 and TRBJ2-7; 9 bases map to TRBD2. With 6 bases clipped from V and 3 bases from J, the junction kept 12 bases outside the gene matches. CDR1 is SNHLY and CDR2 is FYNNEI in the germline V gene. This CDR3 is 16 amino acids long. The CDR3 DNA reads TGTGCCAGCAGGGAGCGGGGGGCTTGGACCTACTACGAGCAGTACTTC. Amino acid sequence: CASRERGAWTYYEQYF.

The chain is built from TRBV6-5 and TRBJ1-2, with D tentatively TRBD1 (5 bases). The CDR3 spans 15 residues. Germline assignment: CDR1 MNHEY and CDR2 SVGAGI. The V and J ends lost 2 bases and 5 bases respectively, with 15 bases between them. The CDR3 nucleotides read TGTGCCAGCAGTTACAATGCAGGGAAAGGTTATGGCTACACCTTC. The encoded protein is CASSYNAGKGYGYTF.

This clone was seen a handful of times. This rearrangement joins TRBV28 to TRBJ1-2; weak D call: TRBD1 (5 bases). The CDR3 is 16 amino acids. Trimming removed 3 bases from V and 3 bases from J, with 17 bases in between. CDR1 MDHEN and CDR2 SYDVKM come from the germline V gene. The CDR3 DNA follows: TGTGCCAGCAGTTTCGGTGACCAGGACATCTACTATGGCTACACCTTC. This codes for CASSFGDQDIYYGYTF.

Of note for this clone: Its ends do not fully match the called genes, so a read error is possible. This chain uses TRBV7-9 with TRBJ1-1; a possible D gene is TRBD1 (6 bases). The CDR3 runs to 14 residues. From germline, CDR1 is SEHNR and CDR2 FQNEAQ (reference sequence). The CDR3, as DNA: TGTTCCAGCAGCCAGGGGCAGGTAGTAGATGAAGCTTTCTTT. Its protein product is CSSSQGQVVDEAFF.

Concerning this clone itself: The sample has other DNA sequences that encode this CDR3 too. The chain links TRBV28 to TRBJ2-5; no firm D call. Germline V gene data show CDR1 as MDHEN and CDR2 as SYDVKM. Trimming took off 3 bases at V and 5 bases at J, with 4 bases between the two ends. There are 11 residues in the CDR3. As DNA, the CDR3 is TGTGCCAGCAGTTTTCGGGAGACCCAGTACTTC. Protein product: CASSFRETQYF.

The chain combines TRBV5-1 with TRBJ2-3; 11 positions match TRBD2. After removal of 2 bases from V and 0 bases from J, the junction contained 8 bases not matched to a gene. CDR1 SGHRS and CDR2 YFSETQ come from the germline V gene. The CDR3 extends over 18 amino acids. The CDR3 reads CASSFLAGGVSSTDTQYF. DNA of the CDR3: TGCGCCAGCAGCTTTTTAGCGGGGGGGGTCTCTAGCACAGATACGCAGTATTTT.

This chain links TRBV6-5 with TRBJ2-7, with 8 positions matching TRBD1. V trimming: 2 bases; J trimming: 6 bases; junction bases outside the gene matches: 9. The CDR3 spans 15 residues. Germline V gene data show CDR1 as MNHEY and CDR2 as SVGAGI. CDR3 bases: TGTGCCAGCAGTTACACCGGGACAGGCTTGGGCGAGCAGTACTTC. Amino acids: CASSYTGTGLGEQYF.

This clone has just one count. The chain couples TRBV5-1 to TRBJ1-2, with no clear D. Per the germline V gene, CDR1 is SGHRS and CDR2 is YFSETQ. Between the trimmed V and J ends, which lost 4 bases and 0 bases, there was a span of 13 bases. This CDR3 has 15 amino acids. CDR3 sequence: CASSSDYQANYGYTF. CDR3 nucleotide sequence: TGCGCCAGCAGCAGTGACTATCAGGCTAACTATGGCTACACCTTC.

This chain connects TRBV10-3 to TRBJ2-5; 9 bases agree with TRBD1. The DNA end favors TRBJ2-7, so the J call may be wrong. CDR3 length equals 14 residues. CDR1 and CDR2 (germline): ENHRY, SYGVKD. For the CDR3, the DNA is TGTGCCATCAGGGGGGACAGGGACAGCTACGAGCAGTACTTC. This translates into CAIRGDRDSYEQYF.

CDR3 coding DNA: TGTGCCAGCAGTTACTCGTCGACAGGAGTCCAGCCCCAGCATTTT. Translated: CASSYSSTGVQPQHF. The chain uses TRBV6-5 and TRBJ1-5, with D possibly TRBD1 on 6 matching bases. This CDR3 comprises 15 residues. Trimming cost V 0 bases and J 7 bases, with 13 bases left between them. Germline lookup yields CDR1 MNHEY and CDR2 SVGAGI.

The chain is built from TRBV7-2 and TRBJ2-3, with TRBD2 matching 15 bases. The CDR3 is 17 residues long. Per germline, CDR1 SGHTA and CDR2 FQGNSA. J lost 8 bases, V lost 5 bases, and 11 bases had no gene match. The DNA for the CDR3 is TGTGCCAGCAGCCCGGCAGGACTAGCGGGGGGGAGGGGTACGCAGTATTTT. Protein product: CASSPAGLAGGRGTQYF.

The V gene is TRBV1, the J gene TRBJ2-7; the table gives TRBD1 as D, unverified against the DNA. TRBV1 is designated a pseudogene. This CDR3 comprises 14 residues. CDR3 DNA sequence: TGCACCACCAGACTCCCAGGGGAACGGGACGAGCAGTACTTC. This translates into CTTRLPGERDEQYF.

In nucleotides, the CDR3 is TGCGCCAGCAGCTTGCGGGACAGGGGGCAGGGGGAGTACTTC. Its translation is CASSLRDRGQGEYF. The chain employs TRBV5-1 and TRBJ2-7; 12 nucleotides align to TRBD1. CDR3 length: 14 amino acids. The germline V gene has CDR1 SGHRS and CDR2 YFSETQ. Trimming cost V 1 base and J 11 bases; bases outside gene matches: 7.

The chain carries TRBV5-1 and TRBJ2-3; 7 bases line up with TRBD1. The CDR3 runs 15 residues. V was pared by 3 bases and J by 9 bases, with 13 bases of the junction left unmatched. In germline, CDR1 is SGHRS, CDR2 YFSETQ. This CDR3 is CASSSGTDSRSTQYF. CDR3 nucleotides: TGCGCCAGCAGCTCGGGGACAGACTCCAGATCAACGCAGTATTTT. The variable domain in full, completed from reference TRBV5-1 and TRBJ2-3, reads KAGVTQTPRYLIKTRGQQVTLSCSPISGHRSVSWYQQTPGQGLQFLFEYFSETQRNKGNFPGRFSGRQFSNSRSEMNVSTLELGDSALYLCASSSGTDSRSTQYFGPGTRLTVL.

The V and J genes are TRBV7-6 and TRBJ2-7, with D possibly matching TRBD1 (5 bases). Deletions cut 5 bases from V and 2 bases from J, with 10 bases between. CDR3 length: 13 residues. The germline V gene encodes CDR1 SGHVS and CDR2 FNYEAQ. The CDR3 nucleotides are TGTGCCAGCAGCCCTGACAGTGCCTACGAGCAGTACTTC. It yields the protein CASSPDSAYEQYF.

V usage is TRBV7-9 and J usage is TRBJ2-3; D may be TRBD2 (6 bases). CDR1 is SEHNR and CDR2 is FQNEAQ in the germline V gene (reference sequence). The V end was cut by 2 bases, the J end by 0 bases, with 9 bases between. This CDR3 is built from 15 residues. CDR3 nucleotide sequence: TGTGCCAGCAGCTTACGAGGGACTAGCACAGATACGCAGTATTTT. This encodes CASSLRGTSTDTQYF.

This chain links TRBV25-1 with TRBJ2-1; a possible D gene is TRBD2 (6 bases). Germline V gene lookup returns CDR1 MGHDK and CDR2 SYGVNS. This CDR3 spans 14 amino acids. Between the trimmed V and J ends, which lost 4 bases and 7 bases, there was a span of 14 bases. The CDR3 sequence: CASSVNGGENEQFF. The CDR3, as DNA: TGTGCCAGCAGTGTGAACGGGGGAGAGAATGAGCAGTTCTTC.

The chain recombines TRBV21-1 with TRBJ1-5; TRBD1, the D gene given by the table, was not confirmed from the DNA. TRBV21-1 represents a pseudogene. The length of the CDR3 is 15 residues. CDR3 coding DNA: TGTGCCAGCAGCAGAGGGACAATTAGCAATCAGCCCCAGCATTTT. Translated, it gives CASSRGTISNQPQHF.

This chain uses TRBV19 with TRBJ2-4, with D possibly TRBD1 on 6 matching bases. The V and J ends lost 2 bases and 5 bases respectively, with 10 bases between them. CDR1 is LNHDA, CDR2 SQIVND, per germline (reference sequence). This CDR3 is 14 amino acids long. The CDR3: CASSIQGMENIQYF. CDR3 in DNA: TGTGCCAGTAGTATACAGGGGATGGAAAACATTCAGTACTTC.

The chain carries TRBV5-6 and TRBJ2-7; 10 bases fit TRBD2. With V trimmed by 9 bases and J by 0 bases, 9 bases remained unmatched. CDR1 SGHDT and CDR2 YYEEEE come from the germline V gene. The CDR3 contains 15 residues. In DNA, the CDR3 is TGTGCCACAAGCAGCGGGGGGGGACTCTCCTACGAGCAGTACTTC. Translation: CATSSGGGLSYEQYF.

The chain recombines TRBV9 with TRBJ1-6; 7 nucleotides match TRBD1. V gave up 3 bases and J gave up 10 bases; unmatched junction bases: 16. In germline, CDR1 is SGDLS, CDR2 YYNGEE. The CDR3 is 17 amino acids. The DNA of the CDR3 is TGTGCCAGCAGCGAGACCCCTTTTGGGACAGTGGGATCACCCCTCCACTTT. It specifies CASSETPFGTVGSPLHF.